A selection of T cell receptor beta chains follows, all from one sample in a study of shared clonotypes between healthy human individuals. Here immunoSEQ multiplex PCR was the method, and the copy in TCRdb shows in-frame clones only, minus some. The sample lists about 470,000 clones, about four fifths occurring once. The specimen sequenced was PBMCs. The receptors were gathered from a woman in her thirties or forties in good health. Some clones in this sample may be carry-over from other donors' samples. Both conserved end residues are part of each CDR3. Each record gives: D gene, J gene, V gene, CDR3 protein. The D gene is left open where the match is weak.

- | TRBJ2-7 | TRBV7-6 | CASSLAPLGISSYEQYF
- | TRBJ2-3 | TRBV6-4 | CASSRGGSTDTQYF
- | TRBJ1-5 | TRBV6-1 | CASSEARTSGPQPQHF
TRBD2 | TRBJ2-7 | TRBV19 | CASSGQTGGTYEQYF
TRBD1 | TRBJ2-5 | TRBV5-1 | CASSFGQAQETQYF
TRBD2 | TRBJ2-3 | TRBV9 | CASSPHSGSSQYF
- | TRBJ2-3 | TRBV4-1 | CASSQRGLSTDTQYF
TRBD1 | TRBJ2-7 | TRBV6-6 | CASSYTPGQYYEQYF
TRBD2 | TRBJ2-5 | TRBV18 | CASSPRLAEETQYF
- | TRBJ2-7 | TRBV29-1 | CSVGDPRGYEQYF
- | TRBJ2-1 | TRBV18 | CASSLSQASYNEQFF
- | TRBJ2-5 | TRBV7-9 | CASSFQVRGWVETQYF
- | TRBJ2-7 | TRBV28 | CASRDFGTYEQYF
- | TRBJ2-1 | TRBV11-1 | CASSSAGGDSYNEQFF
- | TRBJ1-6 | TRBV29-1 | CSAGDRDNSPLHF
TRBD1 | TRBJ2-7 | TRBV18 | CASSLAGGPYEQYF
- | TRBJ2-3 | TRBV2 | CASSERNYADTQYF
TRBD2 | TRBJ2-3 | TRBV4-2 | CASSQAGGREDTQYF
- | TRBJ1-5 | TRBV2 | CASSGRFNQPQHF
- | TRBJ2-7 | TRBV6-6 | CASSYVDEQYF
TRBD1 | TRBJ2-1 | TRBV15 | CATSPDRGRLQFF
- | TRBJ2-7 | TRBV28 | CASSVVGGGEQYF
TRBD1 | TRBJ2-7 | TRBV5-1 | CASSLARQGLVEQYF
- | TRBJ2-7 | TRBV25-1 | CASTQTGYEQYF
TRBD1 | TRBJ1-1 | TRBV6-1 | CASSLGQGSTEAFF
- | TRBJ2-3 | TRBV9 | CASSGSPTDTQYF